One sample yielded the 18 T cell receptor beta chains listed below, sequenced in a study of cytomegalovirus exposure and HLA in healthy donors. PCR involved 60 Vbeta and 13 Jbeta primers. Sequencing was performed with immunoSEQ multiplex PCR; in TCRdb, only in-frame clones are kept and a portion is missing. This table has 160,000 or so clones, roughly 81% appearing once. The sample taken for sequencing was PBMCs. Receptor source: a woman between 18 and 30 years old in good health and CMV-seronegative.

The chain combines TRBV6-4 with TRBJ2-1; 10 bases match TRBD2. The trim removed 5 bases at V and 6 bases at J, leaving 4 bases unmatched. CDR1 is MRHNA, CDR2 SNTAGT, per germline. There are 14 residues in the CDR3. The DNA for the CDR3 is TGTGCCAGCAGTAGTACTAGCGGGATCAATGAGCAGTTCTTC. Translated: CASSSTSGINEQFF.

This chain joins TRBV5-1 and TRBJ1-5; weak D call: TRBD1 (5 bases). The germline V gene has CDR1 SGHRS and CDR2 YFSETQ. The CDR3 runs 16 residues. Trimming left V 0 bases short and J 5 bases short, with 15 bases between. CDR3 DNA sequence: TGCGCCAGCAGCTTGGAAGGGCAGGGCGATCATCAGCCCCAGCATTTT. This sequence encodes CASSLEGQGDHQPQHF.

The rearrangement links TRBV4-1 to TRBJ1-2, with D hard to call. Germline CDR1 reads MGHRA; CDR2 reads YSYEKL. The CDR3 is made up of 13 amino acids. Trimming took 3 bases from V and 8 from J, leaving 13 bases between them. The CDR3 protein is CASSHFERRGYTF. CDR3 coding DNA: TGCGCCAGCAGCCATTTTGAGAGGAGAGGCTACACCTTC.

The V call is TRBV6-1, the J call TRBJ1-5; D call uncertain. Trimming cost V 9 bases and J 5 bases, with 11 bases left between them. CDR3 length: 12 amino acids. Germline V gene data show CDR1 as MNHNS and CDR2 as SASEGT. The CDR3 DNA follows: TGTGCCAGTAGGACTGTAGATCAGCCCCAGCATTTT. Translating it yields CASRTVDQPQHF.

This chain links TRBV5-6 with TRBJ1-4; perhaps TRBD1 as D (6 bases). Germline V CDR1 and CDR2: SGHDT, YYEEEE. This CDR3 contains 16 residues. Deletions cut 7 bases from V and 4 bases from J, with 20 bases between. The CDR3 loop reads CASSLGGGASNEKLFF. The CDR3 DNA is TGTGCCAGCTCCTTGGGCGGGGGCGCGAGTAATGAAAAACTGTTTTTT.

V gene TRBV6-1 combines with J gene TRBJ1-5, with 7 bases fitting TRBD1. The ends lost 5 bases at V and 4 bases at J; junction bases unmatched: 5. Germline lookup yields CDR1 MNHNS and CDR2 SASEGT. This CDR3 contains 14 residues. The DNA of the CDR3 is TGTGCCAGCAGTCCGGACAGGCAAAATCAGCCCCAGCATTTT. Protein sequence: CASSPDRQNQPQHF.

The chain joins TRBV7-5 to TRBJ2-5; TRBD2 is the table's D call and was not checked against the DNA. TRBV7-5 has pseudogene status. The CDR3 covers 20 residues. This CDR3 reads CARSLRCWSPGLAMKETQYF. The CDR3, as DNA: TGTGCCAGAAGCTTAAGATGTTGGTCACCGGGACTAGCGATGAAAGAGACCCAGTACTTC.

A word on this clone: With only one base between it and a far larger clone, this is likely a read error. Other DNA sequences from this sample encode an identical CDR3 as well. The V and J genes are TRBV4-3 and TRBJ1-1, with D uncertain. Trimming pared 4 bases from V and 1 base from J, leaving 10 bases between. The CDR3 has 14 amino acids. Looked up from germline, CDR1 is LGHNA and CDR2 is YSLEER. Here the CDR3 DNA reads TGCGCCAGCAGCCTTAACCCCGGGAACACTGAAGCTTTCTTT. Translation: CASSLNPGNTEAFF.

This clone was observed once. This chain uses TRBV28 with TRBJ1-5; tentative D call: TRBD1 (6 bases). The germline CDR1 and CDR2 sequences are MDHEN and SYDVKM. This CDR3 is built from 15 residues. V lost 4 bases to trimming and J lost 1 base, with 11 bases between them. Here the CDR3 reads CASSSGGPSNQPQHF. DNA for the CDR3: TGTGCCAGCAGTTCGGGGGGGCCCAGCAATCAGCCCCAGCATTTT.

V gene TRBV15 combines with J gene TRBJ2-5; D is ambiguous. The CDR3 spans 12 residues. Germline assignment: CDR1 LNHNV and CDR2 YYDKDF (reference sequence). Deletions cut 6 bases from V and 3 bases from J, with 8 bases between. This CDR3 is CATSFTEETQYF. CDR3 coding DNA: TGTGCCACCAGTTTTACAGAAGAGACCCAGTACTTC.

This chain links TRBV9 with TRBJ2-4; 8 bases are shared with TRBD1. The junction had 0 bases not matched to a gene; V was cut back by 1 base and J by 6 bases. The CDR3 consists of 13 residues. Germline V lookup: CDR1 SGDLS, CDR2 YYNGEE. In DNA form, the CDR3 reads TGTGCCAGCAGCGTAACAGGGGGAAACATTCAGTACTTC. This encodes CASSVTGGNIQYF.

Worth noting for this clone: Within the sample, other DNA sequences also encode this same CDR3. The CDR3 here is CASSLAGTAFNSPLHF. The CDR3 coding sequence is TGTGCCAGCAGCTTAGCTGGGACAGCATTTAATTCACCCCTCCACTTT. The chain is built from TRBV7-2 and TRBJ1-6; 7 nucleotides align to TRBD1. The V gene end was trimmed by 0 bases and the J gene end by 6 bases; junction bases not matched to a gene: 5. The CDR3 runs 16 residues. The V gene's germline CDR1 is SGHTA and CDR2 FQGNSA.

As concerns this clone: An end of the junction does not agree with germline; a read error may underlie this. The rearrangement links TRBV7-7 to TRBJ2-3; 7 nucleotides match TRBD2. Germline V gene sequence: CDR1 SSHAT, CDR2 FNYEAQ (reference sequence). This CDR3 has 14 amino acids. The CDR3 protein is CASSLGRAGDTQYF. CDR3 sequence (DNA): TGTGCTAGCAGCTTAGGGCGAGCGGGGGATACGCAGTATTTT.

The chain is built from TRBV2 and TRBJ2-7; tentative D call: TRBD2 (6 bases). Germline CDR1 is SNHLY and CDR2 is FYNNEI. The CDR3 totals 15 residues. Trimming shortened V by 8 bases and J by 3 bases, and 20 bases separated the two germline ends. CDR3 DNA sequence: TGTGCCAGCGTAGAGGCGGCGGGGACGCACTACGAGCAGTACTTC. Residues: CASVEAAGTHYEQYF.

The rearrangement uses TRBV5-1 and TRBJ1-2, with 11 bases aligning to TRBD1. This CDR3 is 14 amino acids long. The trim removed 4 bases at V and 5 bases at J, leaving 4 bases unmatched. Germline V gene data show CDR1 as SGHRS and CDR2 as YFSETQ. The CDR3 here is CASSIGQGAYGYTF. The DNA of the CDR3 is TGCGCCAGCAGCATAGGACAGGGGGCATATGGCTACACCTTC.

The CDR3 region is CASSPRQGASEQYF. CDR3 nucleotide sequence: TGTGCCAGCAGCCCCAGACAGGGGGCGTCCGAGCAGTACTTC. The rearrangement uses TRBV2 and TRBJ2-7; 10 nucleotides agree with TRBD1. This CDR3 is 14 amino acids long. V lost 6 bases and J lost 6; bases outside the gene matches: 8. From germline, CDR1 is SNHLY and CDR2 FYNNEI.

V and J are TRBV21-1 and TRBJ2-1; no DNA check was done on the table's D call, TRBD2. TRBV21-1 is a recognized pseudogene. This CDR3 contains 16 residues. CDR3 region: CASSRPGTSGGREQFF. The CDR3 DNA follows: TGTGCCAGCAGCCGACCGGGAACTAGCGGGGGAAGGGAGCAGTTCTTC.

Regarding this clone: The junction departs from the called germline gene at one end, perhaps through a read error. The J gene is TRBJ2-2, the V gene TRBV7-9, with D possibly being TRBD1 (5 bases). The germline gives CDR1 SEHNR, CDR2 FQNEAQ (reference sequence). The CDR3 is 15 residues long. The CDR3 loop is CSSSPHRSNTGELFF. The CDR3 coding sequence is TGTTCCAGCAGTCCACACAGGTCGAACACCGGGGAGCTGTTTTTT.